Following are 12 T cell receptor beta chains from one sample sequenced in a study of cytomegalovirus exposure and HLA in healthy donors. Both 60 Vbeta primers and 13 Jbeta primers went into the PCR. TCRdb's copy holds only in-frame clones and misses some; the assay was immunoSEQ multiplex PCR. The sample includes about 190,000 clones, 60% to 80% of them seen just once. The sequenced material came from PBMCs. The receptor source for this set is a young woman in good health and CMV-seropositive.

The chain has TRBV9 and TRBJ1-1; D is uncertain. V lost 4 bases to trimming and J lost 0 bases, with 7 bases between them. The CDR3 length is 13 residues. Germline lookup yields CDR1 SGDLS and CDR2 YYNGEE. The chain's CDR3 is CASSPVMNTEAFF. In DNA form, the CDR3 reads TGTGCCAGCAGCCCAGTTATGAACACTGAAGCTTTCTTT.

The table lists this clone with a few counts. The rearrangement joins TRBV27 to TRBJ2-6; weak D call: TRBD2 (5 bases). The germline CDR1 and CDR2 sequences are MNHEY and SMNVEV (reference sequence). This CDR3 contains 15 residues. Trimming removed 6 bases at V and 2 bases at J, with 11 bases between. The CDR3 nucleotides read TGTGCCAGCAGCTCCCCCGGGACTGGGGCCAACGTCCTGACTTTC. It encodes CASSSPGTGANVLTF.

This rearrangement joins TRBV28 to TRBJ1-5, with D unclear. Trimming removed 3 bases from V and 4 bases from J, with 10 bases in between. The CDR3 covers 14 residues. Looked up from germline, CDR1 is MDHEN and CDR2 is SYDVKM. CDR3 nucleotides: TGTGCCAGCAGTTTTATACGGAGTAATCAGCCCCAGCATTTT. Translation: CASSFIRSNQPQHF.

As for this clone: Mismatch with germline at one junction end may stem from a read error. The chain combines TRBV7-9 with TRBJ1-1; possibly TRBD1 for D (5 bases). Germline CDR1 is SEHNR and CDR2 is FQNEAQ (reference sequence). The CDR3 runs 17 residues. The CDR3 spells CSSSSDILWGSNTEAFF. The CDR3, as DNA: TGTTCCAGCAGCTCGGACATACTCTGGGGTTCGAACACTGAAGCTTTCTTT. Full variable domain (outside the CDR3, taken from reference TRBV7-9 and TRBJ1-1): DTGVSQNPRHKITKRGQNVTFRCDPISEHNRLYWYRQTLGQGPEFLTYFQNEAQLEKSRLLSDRFSAERPKGSFSTLEIQRTEQGDSAMYLCSSSSDILWGSNTEAFFGQGTRLTVV.

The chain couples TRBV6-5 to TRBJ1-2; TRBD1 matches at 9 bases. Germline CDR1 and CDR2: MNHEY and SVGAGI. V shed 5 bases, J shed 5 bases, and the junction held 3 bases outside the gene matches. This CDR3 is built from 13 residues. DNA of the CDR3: TGTGCCAGCAGTCGAGGACAGGGGTATGGCTACACCTTC. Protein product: CASSRGQGYGYTF.

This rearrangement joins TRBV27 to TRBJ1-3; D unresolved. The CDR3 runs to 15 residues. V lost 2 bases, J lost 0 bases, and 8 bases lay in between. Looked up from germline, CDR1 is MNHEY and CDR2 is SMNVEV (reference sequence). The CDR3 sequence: CASSLGSSSGNTIYF. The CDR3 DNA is TGTGCCAGCAGTTTAGGGAGCAGCTCTGGAAACACCATATATTTT.

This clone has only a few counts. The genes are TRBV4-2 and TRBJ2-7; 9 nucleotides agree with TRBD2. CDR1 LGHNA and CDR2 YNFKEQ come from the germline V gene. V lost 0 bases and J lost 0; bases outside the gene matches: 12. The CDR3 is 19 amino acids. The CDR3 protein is CASSQEEGSGGTFSYEQYF. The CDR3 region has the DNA TGTGCCAGCAGCCAAGAAGAGGGGAGCGGGGGGACGTTCTCCTACGAGCAGTACTTC.

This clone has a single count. CDR3 protein: CASSPGTGVSYEQYF. The CDR3 nucleotides are TGTGCCAGTAGCCCCGGGACAGGGGTCTCCTACGAGCAGTACTTC. The V gene is TRBV19, the J gene TRBJ2-7; TRBD1 agrees at 10 bases. The CDR3 length is 15 residues. Germline V gives CDR1 LNHDA, CDR2 SQIVND (reference sequence). With 6 bases clipped from V and 0 bases from J, the junction kept 5 bases outside the gene matches. The full variable domain, its missing parts supplied by reference TRBV19 and TRBJ2-7, is DGGITQSPKYLFRKEGQNVTLSCEQNLNHDAMYWYRQDPGQGLRLIYYSQIVNDFQKGDIAEGYSVSREKKESFPLTVTSAQKNPTAFYLCASSPGTGVSYEQYFGPGTRLTVT.

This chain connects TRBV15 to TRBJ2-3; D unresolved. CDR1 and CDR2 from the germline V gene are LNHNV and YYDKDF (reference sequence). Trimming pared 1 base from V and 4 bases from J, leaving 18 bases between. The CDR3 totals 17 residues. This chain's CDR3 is CATSRGIELRVADTQYF. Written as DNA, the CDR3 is TGTGCCACCAGCAGAGGCATTGAGCTGCGAGTCGCAGATACGCAGTATTTT.

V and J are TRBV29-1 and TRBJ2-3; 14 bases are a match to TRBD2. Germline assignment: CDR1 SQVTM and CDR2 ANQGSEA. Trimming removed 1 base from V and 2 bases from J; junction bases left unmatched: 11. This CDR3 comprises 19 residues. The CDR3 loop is CSVEGGMVTSGRVTDTQYF. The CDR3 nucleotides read TGCAGCGTTGAAGGGGGTATGGTGACTAGCGGGAGGGTCACAGATACGCAGTATTTT.

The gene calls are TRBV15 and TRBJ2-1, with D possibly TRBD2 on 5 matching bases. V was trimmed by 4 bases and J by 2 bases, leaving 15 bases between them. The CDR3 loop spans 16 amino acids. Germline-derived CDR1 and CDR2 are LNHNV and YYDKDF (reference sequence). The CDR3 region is CATSNPRGSPYNEQFF. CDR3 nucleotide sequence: TGTGCCACCAGCAACCCCCGAGGGTCCCCCTACAATGAGCAGTTCTTC.

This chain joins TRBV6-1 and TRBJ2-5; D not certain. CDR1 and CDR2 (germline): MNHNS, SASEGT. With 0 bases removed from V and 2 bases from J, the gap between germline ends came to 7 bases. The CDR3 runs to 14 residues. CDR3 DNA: TGTGCCAGCAGTGAAGCTTTTCGTCAAGAGACCCAGTACTTC. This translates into CASSEAFRQETQYF.